Below, 23 T cell receptor beta chains from the same sample are listed, as sequenced in a study of beta chain features in type 1 diabetes. Study results and caveats: In every one of the four CD4+ subsets, TCRB CDR3s were moderately but significantly shorter in Type 1 diabetes patients.

Of the isolated RNA, all was reverse transcribed, and so the sequenced material was expressed TCRB transcripts. Method: immunoSEQ multiplex PCR; TCRdb's copy keeps in-frame clones and lacks some. The data show hundreds of thousands of clones, with roughly 12% seen just once and approximately 0.022% held by the top ten. The antigens for these receptors are not known. Sequencing was done on a sample of naive CD4+ T cells from blood. The receptors come from a man in his late teens or twenties with type 1 diabetes.

This clone showed up just a few times. This sequence joins TRBV30 and TRBJ1-1; 7 bases are shared with TRBD1. The V gene end was trimmed by 8 bases and the J gene end by 5 bases; junction bases not matched to a gene: 11. In germline, CDR1 is GTSNPN, CDR2 SVGIG (reference sequence). CDR3 length: 13 residues. The CDR3 spells CARLRQGGTEAFF. The CDR3 nucleotides are TGTGCCCGACTACGACAGGGTGGGACTGAAGCTTTCTTT. The whole variable domain, remainder taken from reference TRBV30 and TRBJ1-1, is SQTIHQWPATLVQPVGSPLSLECTVEGTSNPNLYWYRQAAGRGLQLLFYSVGIGQISSEVPQNLSASRPQDRQFILSSKKLLLSDSGFYLCARLRQGGTEAFFGQGTRLTVV.

This clone came up once. This chain links TRBV7-8 with TRBJ2-5, with no clear D. V lost 5 bases and J 5 bases, leaving 9 bases between the germline ends. The CDR3 is made up of 12 amino acids. CDR1 and CDR2 from the germline V gene are SGHVS and FQNEAQ. CDR3 protein: CASSQLGETQYF. CDR3 nucleotide sequence: TGTGCCAGCAGCCAACTGGGTGAGACCCAGTACTTC.

This clone was picked up a small number of times. The chain recombines TRBV6-5 with TRBJ2-3; D unresolved. Between the trimmed V and J ends, which lost 0 bases and 8 bases, there was a span of 15 bases. Germline V gene data show CDR1 as MNHEY and CDR2 as SVGAGI. This CDR3 contains 15 residues. CDR3 DNA: TGTGCCAGCAGTTACTCCCTCGGGCCGCGAGGTACGCAGTATTTT. It encodes CASSYSLGPRGTQYF.

This clone was seen more than once but under ten times. Other DNA sequences of this sample code for an identical CDR3. The rearrangement uses TRBV2 and TRBJ2-7, with 11 bases matching TRBD1. CDR1 SNHLY and CDR2 FYNNEI come from the germline V gene. This CDR3 contains 13 residues. Unmatched junction bases numbered 2, after V lost 7 bases and J lost 3 bases. In DNA, the CDR3 is TGTGCCAGCACCGGGACAGGGGGCTACGAGCAGTACTTC. This translates into CASTGTGGYEQYF. Full variable domain (outside the CDR3, taken from reference TRBV2 and TRBJ2-7): EPEVTQTPSHQVTQMGQEVILRCVPISNHLYFYWYRQILGQKVEFLVSFYNNEISEKSEIFDDQFSVERPDGSNFTLKIRSTKLEDSAMYFCASTGTGGYEQYFGPGTRLTVT.

This clone was counted only a few times. The V gene is TRBV11-2, the J gene TRBJ2-3; possibly TRBD2 for D (5 bases). Germline V gene lookup returns CDR1 SGHAT and CDR2 FQNNGV. V was pared by 1 base and J by 4 bases, with 12 bases between. The CDR3 covers 15 residues. This chain's CDR3 is CASSLGGVGADTQYF. The CDR3 DNA sequence: TGTGCCAGCAGCTTAGGGGGAGTCGGGGCAGATACGCAGTATTTT.

V is TRBV6-5 and J is TRBJ1-2, with 11 nucleotides matching TRBD1. The CDR3 length is 14 residues. The J segment lost 6 bases and the V segment lost 6 bases, leaving 6 bases of the junction unmatched. Germline loops: CDR1 MNHEY, CDR2 SVGAGI. The chain's CDR3 is CASRSTDRGHGYTF. The CDR3 nucleotides are TGTGCCAGCAGGAGTACGGACAGGGGGCATGGCTACACCTTC.

The chain couples TRBV14 to TRBJ2-7, with D possibly TRBD2 on 5 matching bases. The CDR3 is 13 amino acids. Germline V gene lookup returns CDR1 SGHDN and CDR2 FVKESK. V gave up 2 bases and J gave up 6 bases, with 11 bases separating them. The CDR3 reads CASSQIEGVEQYF. As DNA, the CDR3 is TGTGCCAGCAGCCAAATCGAGGGAGTCGAGCAGTACTTC.

This clone was observed a few times. This sequence joins TRBV7-8 and TRBJ2-5, with D perhaps TRBD1 or TRBD2 (5 bases each). The germline V and J ends were trimmed by 3 bases and 0 bases, with 11 bases remaining between them. CDR1 is SGHVS, CDR2 FQNEAQ, per germline. The CDR3 length is 15 residues. This CDR3 reads CASSLGTSNQETQYF. CDR3 DNA: TGTGCCAGCAGCTTGGGGACCTCCAACCAAGAGACCCAGTACTTC.

The genes are TRBV5-1 and TRBJ2-1; 8 bases match TRBD1. This CDR3 is 16 amino acids long. Trimming at V came to 0 bases and at J to 6 bases, leaving 8 bases not matched to a gene. From germline, CDR1 is SGHRS and CDR2 YFSETQ. DNA of the CDR3: TGCGCCAGCAGCTTGGCAAGGGACAGGTTCCCCAATGAGCAGTTCTTC. It is translated as CASSLARDRFPNEQFF.

The V gene is TRBV7-9, the J gene TRBJ1-1, with 10 bases identical to TRBD1. With V trimmed by 6 bases and J by 5 bases, 12 bases remained unmatched. The germline gives CDR1 SEHNR, CDR2 FQNEAQ (reference sequence). This CDR3 spans 16 amino acids. This chain's CDR3 is CASSRPGQGIGTEAFF. In DNA form, the CDR3 reads TGTGCCAGCAGTCGACCGGGACAGGGGATCGGGACTGAAGCTTTCTTT.

This clone was recorded a few times. The chain carries TRBV9 and TRBJ2-3; D is perhaps TRBD2 (6 bases). The length of the CDR3 is 12 residues. CDR1 is SGDLS, CDR2 YYNGEE, per germline. Trimming removed 4 bases from V and 9 bases from J, with 12 bases in between. The CDR3 bases are TGTGCCAGCAGCCCTTTTGGGGGGACGCAGTATTTT. This translates into CASSPFGGTQYF.

This clone was observed a few times. The chain employs TRBV7-2 and TRBJ1-5; D remains ambiguous. The V gene lost 1 base and the J gene lost 4 bases, with 17 bases spanning the gap. Germline V CDR1 and CDR2: SGHTA, FQGNSA. CDR3 length: 17 amino acids. CDR3 coding DNA: TGTGCCAGCAGCTTAGGTGCGGGGTCGGCGGAAAATCAGCCCCAGCATTTT. Its translation is CASSLGAGSAENQPQHF.

CDR3 in amino acids: CATSRGQIITSEQYF. The CDR3 nucleotides read TGTGCCACCAGCAGGGGCCAGATAATCACCAGCGAGCAGTACTTC. The chain is built from TRBV15 and TRBJ2-7; no firm D call. Trimming took off 3 bases at V and 6 bases at J, with 18 bases between the two ends. The CDR3 totals 15 residues. From germline, CDR1 is LNHNV and CDR2 YYDKDF (reference sequence).

This clone was detected a few times. The chain recombines TRBV29-1 with TRBJ2-7; tentatively, D is TRBD1 or TRBD2 (5 bases each). The germline V gene has CDR1 SQVTM and CDR2 ANQGSEA. V shed 6 bases and J shed 0 bases, with 9 bases lying between them. CDR3 size: 12 residues. The CDR3 DNA is TGCAGCGTGAGGGGCGGCTCCTACGAGCAGTACTTC. It is translated as CSVRGGSYEQYF.

Comment on this clone: This same CDR3 is encoded by further DNA sequences in the sample. The V call is TRBV7-6, the J call TRBJ2-3, with D perhaps TRBD2 (5 bases). The CDR3 totals 14 residues. The V gene lost 0 bases and the J gene lost 1 base, with 5 bases spanning the gap. The germline gives CDR1 SGHVS, CDR2 FNYEAQ. CDR3 nucleotides: TGTGCCAGCAGCTTAGCCGGGGGCACAGATACGCAGTATTTT. Its translation: CASSLAGGTDTQYF.

The chain recombines TRBV6-6 with TRBJ1-1; 7 positions match TRBD1. The germline gives CDR1 MNHNY, CDR2 SVGAGI (reference sequence). This CDR3 is 13 amino acids long. V dropped 6 bases and J dropped 5; count of bases not matched to a gene: 6. The CDR3 region has the DNA TGTGCCAGCAGCCCTGACAGGGTGACTGAAGCTTTCTTT. Amino acids: CASSPDRVTEAFF.

V usage is TRBV5-4 and J usage is TRBJ1-2; tentatively, D is TRBD1 (6 bases). The CDR3 contains 14 residues. Germline V gene data show CDR1 as SGHNT and CDR2 as YYREEE (reference sequence). The V end lost 4 bases, the J end lost 4 bases, and 14 bases lay between the germline ends. DNA for the CDR3: TGTGCCAGCAGCAACCCTGGACAGACCTATGGCTACACCTTC. It specifies CASSNPGQTYGYTF.

This clone has more than one count but fewer than ten. Written as DNA, the CDR3 is TGTGCCAGCAGCCTAAGGGGGTACAGGGGATCCCGTTCCTCCTACGAGCAGTACTTC. Its translation is CASSLRGYRGSRSSYEQYF. The gene calls are TRBV13 and TRBJ2-7, with 7 bases fitting TRBD1. Germline CDR1 PRHDT, CDR2 FYEKMQ (reference sequence). The CDR3 has 19 residues. The V and J ends lost 5 bases and 0 bases, in that order; junction bases with no gene match: 19.

The table lists this clone with a few counts. The chain has TRBV25-1 and TRBJ2-3, with 8 bases that match TRBD1. Germline V gives CDR1 MGHDK, CDR2 SYGVNS. The CDR3 has 14 residues. V was pared by 2 bases and J by 2 bases, with 0 bases of the junction left unmatched. This CDR3 is CASSEQGATDTQYF. Written as DNA, the CDR3 is TGTGCCAGCAGTGAACAGGGGGCCACAGATACGCAGTATTTT.

This clone came up a few times. The V gene is TRBV29-1, the J gene TRBJ1-1; D is unresolved. The CDR3 has 12 amino acids. Trimming pared 7 bases from V and 1 base from J, leaving 10 bases between. Germline loops: CDR1 SQVTM, CDR2 ANQGSEA. The CDR3 coding sequence is TGCAGCGCCCTGGCTGCGAACACTGAAGCTTTCTTT. The encoded protein is CSALAANTEAFF. The full variable domain, in which reference TRBV29-1 and TRBJ1-1 provide the parts outside the CDR3, is SAVISQKPSRDICQRGTSLTIQCQVDSQVTMMFWYRQQPGQSLTLIATANQGSEATYESGFVIDKFPISRPNLTFSTLTVSNMSPEDSSIYLCSALAANTEAFFGQGTRLTVV.

There are a few counts of this clone. The same CDR3 is also encoded by other DNA sequences in this sample. The V gene is TRBV18, the J gene TRBJ2-7; D is undetermined. In germline, CDR1 is KGHSH, CDR2 LQKENI. The V gene lost 0 bases and the J gene lost 0 bases, with 6 bases spanning the gap. There are 14 residues in the CDR3. The CDR3 protein is CASSPPPDSYEQYF. The DNA of the CDR3 is TGTGCCAGCTCACCACCCCCGGACTCCTACGAGCAGTACTTC. Full variable domain (rest looked up from reference TRBV18 and TRBJ2-7): NAGVMQNPRHLVRRRGQEARLRCSPMKGHSHVYWYRQLPEEGLKFMVYLQKENIIDESGMPKERFSAEFPKEGPSILRIQQVVRGDSAAYFCASSPPPDSYEQYFGPGTRLTVT.

The rearrangement uses TRBV5-1 and TRBJ2-3; D gene unclear. Germline V gives CDR1 SGHRS, CDR2 YFSETQ. The CDR3 runs to 16 residues. V lost 4 bases, J lost 0 bases, and 15 bases lay in between. The CDR3 DNA reads as TGCGCCAGCAGCCTATCAGGACCTGGGAGCACAGATACGCAGTATTTT. It translates to CASSLSGPGSTDTQYF.

About this clone: Germline and junction disagree at one end, which may indicate a read error. V usage is TRBV7-7 and J usage is TRBJ2-5; 12 bases fit TRBD2. Per the germline V gene, CDR1 is SSHAT and CDR2 is FNYEAQ (reference sequence). There are 17 residues in the CDR3. The DNA for the CDR3 is TGTGCTAGCAGCCCTGGACTAGCGGGGAGAGGAGGAGAGACCCAGTACTTC. This encodes CASSPGLAGRGGETQYF. Full variable domain (remainder filled in from reference TRBV7-7 and TRBJ2-5): GAGVSQSPRYKVTKRGQDVTLRCDPISSHATLYWYQQALGQGPEFLTYFNYEAQPDKSGLPSDRFSAERPEGSISTLTIQRTEQRDSAMYRCASSPGLAGRGGETQYFGPGTRLLVL.